This is a list of T cell receptor beta chains from one sample in a study of radiation and T cells in renal cell carcinoma. TCRdb's table, derived via immunoSEQ multiplex PCR, lists solely in-frame clones and lacks some. Among tens of thousands of clones listed, around three quarters were seen once. The sequenced sample was blood, obtained from a patient whose treatment included radiotherapy and nephrectomy. All receptors come from a woman in her sixties or seventies with renal cell carcinoma. Each CDR3 is given with its conserved first and last residue. D genes are given only for firm matches. Size values are once, few and many counts, or a class for expanded clones, and some rows have none.

D | size | J | V | DNA | CDR3
. | . | TRBJ2-3 | TRBV12-2 | TGTGCAAGTCGCTTACTAGTAGGTTTCCCAGGGGCAAACGCCGATACGCAGTATTTT | CASRLLVGFPGANADTQYF
TRBD2 | . | TRBJ2-1 | TRBV6-4 | TGTGCCAGCAGCGTAGGACTAGCGGGGGAGCAGTTCTTC | CASSVGLAGEQFF
. | . | TRBJ2-7 | TRBV7-9 | TGTGCCAGCAGCTTAGGCGGGGCGGGACAGTACGAGCAGTACTTC | CASSLGGAGQYEQYF
. | . | TRBJ2-5 | TRBV5-5 | TGTGCCAGCAGCACGAGCCCGGGATACCAAGAGACCCAGTACTTC | CASSTSPGYQETQYF
TRBD1 | . | TRBJ2-2 | TRBV9 | TGTGCCAGCAGCGAGAGGACAGGGGGCGGGGAGCTGTTTTTT | CASSERTGGGELFF
. | . | TRBJ2-7 | TRBV9 | TGTGCCAGCAGCGTAGCTGGCTCCTACGAGCAGTACTTC | CASSVAGSYEQYF
TRBD2 | once | TRBJ2-3 | TRBV6-5 | TGTGCCAGCCGACTAGCGGGGGCAGGGGCAGATACGCAGTATTTT | CASRLAGAGADTQYF
TRBD1 | . | TRBJ1-5 | TRBV7-2 | TGTGCCAGCAGCTTAGGACAGGGGGAAGTTAGCAATCAGCCCCAGCATTTT | CASSLGQGEVSNQPQHF
. | . | TRBJ2-7 | TRBV5-5 | TGTGCCAGCAGCTTTCTCGACAAAGACTACGAGCAGTACTTC | CASSFLDKDYEQYF
. | . | TRBJ2-3 | TRBV5-1 | TGCGCCAGCAGCTCCGCCGGGCACACAGATACGCAGTATTTT | CASSSAGHTDTQYF
TRBD1 | . | TRBJ2-3 | TRBV7-9 | TGTGCCAGCAGCTCCACGACAGGGGGCATGGGACATACGCAGTATTTT | CASSSTTGGMGHTQYF
TRBD2 | . | TRBJ2-1 | TRBV9 | TGTGCCAGCAGCCCTCTAGCGGGGAGCTCCTACAATGAGCAGTTCTTC | CASSPLAGSSYNEQFF
. | . | TRBJ1-5 | TRBV6-5 | TGTGCCAGCAGTGCTTATAGCAATCAGCCCCAGCATTTT | CASSAYSNQPQHF
TRBD2 | . | TRBJ2-7 | TRBV14 | TGTGCCAGCAGCCACGAGCGGGGGCCCTACGAGCAGTACTTC | CASSHERGPYEQYF
. | . | TRBJ2-6 | TRBV5-4 | TGTGCCAGCACCCCTCGGACAGACTCTGGGGCCAACGTCCTGACTTTC | CASTPRTDSGANVLTF
. | . | TRBJ1-5 | TRBV10-2 | TGCGCCAGCACAGCGGGGGCTCTTAGCAATCAGCCCCAGCATTTT | CASTAGALSNQPQHF
. | . | TRBJ2-4 | TRBV5-1 | TGCGCCAGCAGCAGCTTGATCCAGGGGGGAGCCAAAAACATTCAGTACTTC | CASSSLIQGGAKNIQYF
. | . | TRBJ1-2 | TRBV11-2 | TGTGCCAGCACCCTGACAGGATTCTATGGCTACACCTTC | CASTLTGFYGYTF
TRBD1 | . | TRBJ1-6 | TRBV27 | TGTGCCAGCAGTTTATCGGACAGGGCTAATTCACCCCTCCACTTT | CASSLSDRANSPLHF
. | . | TRBJ2-2 | TRBV6-6 | TGTGCCAGCAGTTACACAAGAGAAACCGGGGAGCTGTTTTTT | CASSYTRETGELFF
TRBD2 | . | TRBJ2-1 | TRBV9 | TGTGCCAGCAGCCGAACTAGCGGGGCTAACAATGAGCAGTTCTTC | CASSRTSGANNEQFF
. | . | TRBJ2-7 | TRBV6-5 | TGTGCCAGCAGTTACTATCCTCGGGACACCTCCTACGAGCAGTACTTC | CASSYYPRDTSYEQYF
. | . | TRBJ2-7 | TRBV10-1 | TGCGCCAGCAGTGAGTCAATTGTAGGTGACGAGCAGTACTTC | CASSESIVGDEQYF
TRBD1 | . | TRBJ1-2 | TRBV7-8 | TGTGCCAGCAGCTTGGGACAGGGCTATGGCTACACCTTC | CASSLGQGYGYTF
. | . | TRBJ1-1 | TRBV5-1 | TGCGCCAGCAGTCACCGACAGAACACTGAAGCTTTCTTT | CASSHRQNTEAFF
. | . | TRBJ1-5 | TRBV27 | TGTGCCAGCAGCCGACATGTTACAAATCAGCCCCAGCATTTT | CASSRHVTNQPQHF
TRBD1 | . | TRBJ1-2 | TRBV4-1 | TGCGCCAGCAGCCAAGCCTACAGGGGTAACTATGGCTACACCTTC | CASSQAYRGNYGYTF
TRBD1 | . | TRBJ1-2 | TRBV6-5 | TGTGCCAGCTCCCCCGACGGGACAGACGGCTATGGCTACACCTTC | CASSPDGTDGYGYTF
. | . | TRBJ2-1 | TRBV7-8 | TGTGCCAGCAGCTTACCCCGGGTTGCCCCCTACAATGAGCAGTTCTTC | CASSLPRVAPYNEQFF
. | few | TRBJ1-1 | TRBV6-6 | TGTGCCAGCATTGAGGGGGTATATAACACTGAAGCTTTCTTT | CASIEGVYNTEAFF
TRBD2 | . | TRBJ2-2 | TRBV5-5 | TGTGCCAGCAGCTTACCGGGACTAGCGACCGGGGAGCTGTTTTTT | CASSLPGLATGELFF
. | once | TRBJ2-7 | TRBV18 | TGTGCCAGCTCACCAGAGTTCTACGAGCAGTACTTC | CASSPEFYEQYF
. | . | TRBJ1-5 | TRBV6-1 | TGTGCCAGCAGTGAATTCCACGGGCCATATCAGCCCCAGCATTTT | CASSEFHGPYQPQHF
TRBD2 | . | TRBJ2-3 | TRBV19 | TGTGCCAGTAGGCCCGCAGCGGGGGTGGCAGATACGCAGTATTTT | CASRPAAGVADTQYF
. | . | TRBJ1-5 | TRBV6-4 | TGTGCCAGCAGGACTACAGGGTTGAACCAGCCCCAGCATTTT | CASRTTGLNQPQHF
. | . | TRBJ2-5 | TRBV5-1 | TGCGCCAGCAGCTTGCTCTCCTCCGGGACGGGGGAGACCCAGTACTTC | CASSLLSSGTGETQYF
TRBD2 | . | TRBJ2-2 | TRBV7-2 | TGTGCCAGCAGACTAGCGGGAGGGCCCCCCAATGCCGGGGAGCTGTTTTTT | CASRLAGGPPNAGELFF
. | . | TRBJ2-3 | TRBV7-3 | TGTGCCAGCAGCTCCGGCGACTTCACAGATACGCAGTATTTT | CASSSGDFTDTQYF
. | . | TRBJ1-6 | TRBV5-1 | TGCGCCAGCAGCGATCGGTTATCAGGATCACCCCTCCACTTT | CASSDRLSGSPLHF
TRBD1 | . | TRBJ2-5 | TRBV30 | TGTGCCTGGGACAGGGGGAGGGGGGAGACCCAGTACTTC | CAWDRGRGETQYF
TRBD1 | . | TRBJ1-2 | TRBV10-1 | TGCGCCAGCAGTGTCCCGACAGGGGTCGGTGGCTACACCTTC | CASSVPTGVGGYTF
TRBD1 | . | TRBJ2-5 | TRBV23-1 | TGCGCCAGCAGTCCGCAGGGGGTTCGGGAGACCCAGTACTTC | CASSPQGVRETQYF
. | . | TRBJ1-2 | TRBV14 | TGTGCCAGCAGCCCCAACCTGGACGCCTACTATGGCTACACCTTC | CASSPNLDAYYGYTF
. | . | TRBJ2-7 | TRBV6-6 | TGTGCCAGTCTTGCGGGGTCCTACGAGCAGTACTTC | CASLAGSYEQYF
. | . | TRBJ2-7 | TRBV11-1 | TGTGCCAGCAGCTTATTCACCGGGGGCTCGTACGAGCAGTACTTC | CASSLFTGGSYEQYF
TRBD1 | few | TRBJ1-4 | TRBV2 | TGTGCCAGCAGTGAATCTACAGGGGACGCGGGTCGGATCTTT | CASSESTGDAGRIF
. | . | TRBJ2-5 | TRBV5-1 | TGCGCCAGCAGCGACGATATGGAGACCCAGTACTTC | CASSDDMETQYF
TRBD1 | . | TRBJ1-2 | TRBV18 | TGTGCCAGCTCACCCTGGGACAGGGAACCCGTTCCGACTAACTATGGCTACACCTTC | CASSPWDREPVPTNYGYTF
. | . | TRBJ2-1 | TRBV13 | TGTGCCAGCAGCCAGTCCGTCTACAATGAGCAGTTCTTC | CASSQSVYNEQFF
TRBD2 | . | TRBJ2-3 | TRBV7-2 | TGTGCCAGCAGCTTAGGAGGCCTAGCGGGCGGGGATACGCAGTATTTT | CASSLGGLAGGDTQYF